The TCR beta chain described here comes from a study of shared clonotypes between healthy human individuals (dated by TCRdb to the early 2020s). Regarding the study in general: The cohort included three men and a couple of women between 18 and 49 years of age. For each donor, three plates each were used for CD4 naive and CD4 memory, two plates were used for CD8 naive, and one plate was used for CD8 memory. To estimate repertoire size and how much clonotype sharing occurs between individuals, the study deeply sequenced the blood TCR repertoires of about five healthy adults. To increase sequencing depth and limit assay-specific biases, different laboratories used diverse techniques to prepare libraries and sequence TCR repertoires. Between about 0.94 and 8.9 billion PBMCs per donor were obtained by leukapheresis.

Concerning this clone itself: It has no known antigen specificity. No base quality information exists; no much larger clone differs at one position.

The germline ends are 12 bases apart after V is trimmed by 3 bases and J by 12 bases. The CDR1 and CDR2 encoded by the germline V gene (reference sequence) are MNHEY and SMNVEV. The CDR3 covers 12 residues, taking in both the cysteine and the phenylalanine. This entry keeps only the CDR3 DNA: 36 bases, framed from base 1. The donors were healthy, HIV-negative adults who had no recently reported acute infections or vaccinations. Every donor was a Caucasian adult residing in Nashville, Tennessee, USA. Magnetic negative selection was used to enrich CD4+ T cells, after which naive cells were positively selected on CD45RA and the negative fraction became the memory subset. Blood was obtained by leukapheresis, after which PBMCs were separated by Ficoll-Histopaque density gradient centrifugation and cryopreserved in liquid nitrogen vapor phase. Analytical flow cytometry was used to check the purity and quantity of every magnetically sorted T cell population. Genomic DNA was isolated from every sorted fraction and measured by UV absorbance on a Nanodrop 2000c.

Using the deep immunoSEQ assay, multiplex PCR amplified TCR CDR3 regions from genomic DNA. Genomic DNA extracted from each cell subset was distributed evenly over all wells of several immunoSEQ 96-well plates, and each plate served as one replicate. For sorted subsets, 200 ng of genomic DNA, equivalent to around 29,000 T cell genomes, went into each replicate PCR. Purified libraries were measured with a Qubit 3.0 fluorometer, size-checked on a Bioanalyzer 2100, and measured again with the KAPA Library Quantification kit. A separate single-read 150-cycle Illumina NextSeq 550 flow cell was used to sequence each immunoSEQ 96-well plate. Regarding the original processing steps: Because the immunoSEQ output held only junctional sequences and lacked quality scores, the filtering could not match the filtering applied to full-length reads. Sequences were annotated with PyIR, a Python wrapper for IgBLAST v1.9, and V/J genes and CDR3 were assigned using IMGT germline references. Any read was removed if the V/J assignment was weak (E-value above 1e-6), the CDR3 was missing, or the read contained stop codons, out-of-frame junctions, or ambiguous translated residues. V3J clonotypes were defined as sequences sharing the same inferred V gene, J gene, and CDR3 amino acid sequence. To compute the percentage overlap between repertoires, the number of shared unique clonotypes was divided by the size of the smaller repertoire. RTK rarefaction, the Chao1 estimator, and Recon v2.1 estimates of unobserved clonotypes were used to assess repertoire richness. Generation probabilities were computed with OLGA for all TCRbeta clonotypes obtained by the gDNA method from four donors. TCRdb obtained this table from immuneACCESS and retained in-frame rearrangements with V and J assigned. These tables miss some clones; where compared with another copy, unresolved V genes account for less than half of the shortfall, and the remainder is unexplained. V, J and clone size are taken as reported in that table, and D and trimming were inferred from the DNA itself. Counted in this sample were over 2 million clones; approximately 95% of them appeared once. The top ten constitute 0.13% of the sample.

Study-wide findings and limitations: The small number of donors limited the genetic and exposure-history diversity represented. Naive subsets generally had larger estimated clonotype richness than memory subsets. Only blood was sampled, and tissue TCR repertoires likely differ from those in blood. Pairwise subsampling indicated that sequencing depth was expected to affect the degree of clonotype sharing among donors. Rarefaction of sorted-subset datasets indicated incomplete sequencing despite the large sequencing depth. Higher generation probabilities were observed for clonotypes shared by all four sorted-subset donors than for non-shared clonotypes. Across four donors, approximately 5% of naive CD4, around 3.3% of naive CD8, approximately 2.5% of memory CD4, and approximately 0.4% of memory CD8 clonotypes were shared.

Here the chain combines TRBV27 and TRBJ2-1, with a tentative D gene TRBD1 over 6 matching bases. The source is a man between 18 and 29 years old in good health. Sequencing was performed on naive CD4+ T cells sorted from blood. The cell subset or site label of this sample denotes: CD45RA+ positively selected. The CDR3 region reads CASSFPGDGQFF. The DNA sequence is given as TGTGCCAGCAGTTTCCCAGGGGACGGGCAGTTCTTC.